There are many counts of the clone carrying this TCR beta chain. The target antigen is unknown. The source of the sample is a study of T cells in Graves' hyperthyroidism and ophthalmopathy. Findings of the study overall: Most thyroid clonotypes with frequency above 0.001 were detected in blood.

Amplified TCR beta CDR3 regions derived from RNA transcripts. With the HTBI primer set, the TCR CDR3 went through a first round of RT-PCR. MiXCR, applied by TCRdb to the multiplex PCR reads, yields one record per CDR3 protein. The table records about 740,000 distinct CDR3 sequences, 12% to 15% of them present only once. Trimming cost V 2 bases and J 5 bases, with 9 bases left between them. The germline V gene has CDR1 PRHDT and CDR2 FYEKMQ (reference sequence). The CDR3 loop spans 13 amino acids. The source material was blood. J is TRBJ1-2 and V is TRBV13, with D tentatively TRBD1 (5 bases). The sequence was obtained from a woman aged 18 to 35 with Graves' hyperthyroidism. CDR3 coding DNA: TGTGCCAGCAGCTTAAGACAGATATATGGCTACACCTTC. Protein product: CASSLRQIYGYTF.